This T cell receptor (beta chain) was identified in a study of T cells in Graves' hyperthyroidism and ophthalmopathy. There were TCR beta CDR3 regions amplified from RNA transcripts. The primer set for the first-round RT-PCR of the TCR CDR3 was HTBI. Each CDR3 protein gets one entry after TCRdb re-called the multiplex PCR reads with MiXCR. The sample includes about 210,000 distinct CDR3 sequences, 15% to 20% of them seen just once. This CDR3 comprises 13 residues. Germline CDR1 and CDR2: DFQATT and SNEGSKA (reference sequence). V was clipped by 4 bases and J by 6 bases, with 16 bases between them. This chain links TRBV20-1 with TRBJ2-7; perhaps TRBD2 as D (6 bases). Sequencing was performed on blood. This receptor was obtained from a man aged 50 to 60 with Graves' hyperthyroidism. CDR3 DNA: TGCAGTGCTACTAGCGAGAGTAAGGCCGAGCAGTACTTC. Translating gives CSATSESKAEQYF.